The clone carrying this T cell receptor (beta chain) came up once. Germline V gene lookup returns CDR1 SGHDN and CDR2 FVKESK. V gave up 4 bases and J gave up 3 bases; unmatched junction bases: 7. This CDR3 spans 16 amino acids. Authors' analysis steps: Estimates of nucleated cell counts were drawn from the amplification of reference gene primers. Produced via immunoSEQ multiplex PCR; TCRdb's table is partial and in-frame only. V and J calls and clone size are given by that table; D and trimming were obtained from the DNA. Here the sample spans 60,000 to 70,000 clones, approximately 87% being singletons. These data are taken from a study of blood T cell repertoires in COVID-19. Study as a whole: Acute-phase and convalescent COVID-19 samples originated in the United States, Italy and Spain.

The chain recombines TRBV14 with TRBJ2-2; 8 bases are a match to TRBD2. The clonotype originates from a woman aged 60-70 years with acute or convalescent COVID-19. Input material: peripheral blood. For the CDR3, the DNA is TGTGCCAGCAGCCCTGGACTAGCTGTATACACCGGGGAGCTGTTTTTT. Amino acids: CASSPGLAVYTGELFF.